The rows below give T cell receptor beta chains drawn from one sample of a study of blood T cell repertoires in COVID-19. Only in-frame clones appear in the TCRdb table, and some are missing; sequencing was by immunoSEQ multiplex PCR. This sample has about 140,000 clones, with roughly 79% found just once. Sample: peripheral blood. The receptors were sampled from a woman aged 60-75 years with acute or convalescent COVID-19. Each CDR3 is given with its conserved first and last residue. The D gene is left open where the match is weak. The size field is filled for only some rows; it gives once, few, many or a size class.

V: TRBV5-6
D: -
size: once
length: 13
J: TRBJ1-2
DNA: TGTGCCAGCAGCCGATTTACAGCTTATGGCTACACCTTC
CDR3: CASSRFTAYGYTF

V: TRBV6-6
D: -
size: -
length: 14
J: TRBJ2-5
DNA: TGTGCCAGCAGTACATCAACCGGGTGGGAGACCCAGTACTTC
CDR3: CASSTSTGWETQYF

V: TRBV5-6
D: -
size: -
length: 17
J: TRBJ2-4
DNA: TGTGCCAGCAGCTTGGATGGCGGGCAGGGGGCCAAAAACATTCAGTACTTC
CDR3: CASSLDGGQGAKNIQYF

V: TRBV5-1
D: TRBD2
size: -
length: 17
J: TRBJ2-5
DNA: TGCGCCAGCAGCTTGGGATCTAGCGGGAGCGGTGTGGAGACCCAGTACTTC
CDR3: CASSLGSSGSGVETQYF

V: TRBV5-6
D: TRBD2
size: -
length: 17
J: TRBJ2-2
DNA: TGTGCCAGCAGCTTGCAAGGACTAGCGGGGCGCACCGGGGAGCTGTTTTTT
CDR3: CASSLQGLAGRTGELFF

V: TRBV5-1
D: TRBD1
size: -
length: 14
J: TRBJ1-1
DNA: TGCGCCAGCAGCTCGACAGGGGTTTACACTGAAGCTTTCTTT
CDR3: CASSSTGVYTEAFF

V: TRBV19
D: TRBD2
size: few
length: 19
J: TRBJ2-2
DNA: TGTGCCAGTAGTTTTGACAGGGGAGGGACTAGCGGGACCCCCGGGGAGCTGTTTTTT
CDR3: CASSFDRGGTSGTPGELFF

V: TRBV18
D: -
size: -
length: 14
J: TRBJ2-5
DNA: TGTGCCAGCTCATTTCGACAGGCGGAACAGACCCAGTACTTC
CDR3: CASSFRQAEQTQYF

V: TRBV2
D: TRBD2
size: -
length: 16
J: TRBJ2-3
DNA: TGTGCCAGCAGTGAACCCCTAGCGGGAGGTGGAGATACGCAGTATTTT
CDR3: CASSEPLAGGGDTQYF

V: TRBV3-1/TRBV3-2
D: TRBD2
size: -
length: 18
J: TRBJ2-1
DNA: TGTGCCAGCAGCCCCCTAACTTCAGGACTAGCGGGAGGGGATGAGCAGTTCTTC
CDR3: CASSPLTSGLAGGDEQFF

V: TRBV29-1
D: TRBD1
size: -
length: 14
J: TRBJ1-2
DNA: TGCAGCGTTGGAGAGGGCGACAGGGACAATGGCTACACCTTC
CDR3: CSVGEGDRDNGYTF

V: TRBV7-9
D: -
size: -
length: 16
J: TRBJ2-2
DNA: TGTGCCAGCAGCCAACCCATGAAGGAAGCGACCGGGGAGCTGTTTTTT
CDR3: CASSQPMKEATGELFF

V: TRBV5-6
D: -
size: few
length: 14
J: TRBJ1-2
DNA: TGTGCCAGCAGCTTGGAGGCCCGACTGCGGGGCTACACCTTC
CDR3: CASSLEARLRGYTF

V: TRBV3-1/TRBV3-2
D: TRBD2
size: -
length: 16
J: TRBJ2-3
DNA: TGTGCCAGCAGCCAAGACCGACTAGCGGTCGGAGATACGCAGTATTTT
CDR3: CASSQDRLAVGDTQYF

V: TRBV27
D: -
size: -
length: 15
J: TRBJ2-1
DNA: TGTGCCAGCAGTTTAGACAGGAGCTCCTACAATGAGCAGTTCTTC
CDR3: CASSLDRSSYNEQFF

V: TRBV6-5
D: -
size: -
length: 15
J: TRBJ1-3
DNA: TGTGCCAGCAGAGGAGACGTTTACTCTGGAAACACCATATATTTT
CDR3: CASRGDVYSGNTIYF

V: TRBV18
D: TRBD1
size: few
length: 17
J: TRBJ2-7
DNA: TGTGCCAGCTCACCACCGAGGACAGGGGGTCCCTCCTACGAGCAGTACTTC
CDR3: CASSPPRTGGPSYEQYF

V: TRBV5-1
D: -
size: -
length: 15
J: TRBJ2-5
DNA: TGCGCCAGCAGCTTGGCATTGGGAGGCTTGGAGACCCAGTACTTC
CDR3: CASSLALGGLETQYF

V: TRBV11-2
D: TRBD2
size: once
length: 16
J: TRBJ2-5
DNA: TGTGCCAGCAGCTTAGGTACTAGCGGAGTTCAAGAGACCCAGTACTTC
CDR3: CASSLGTSGVQETQYF

V: TRBV7-9
D: -
size: -
length: 18
J: TRBJ2-1
DNA: TGTGCCAGCAGCTTATTGTTTGGGTCTGCTAGTCCCAACAATGAGCAGTTCTTC
CDR3: CASSLLFGSASPNNEQFF

V: TRBV7-9
D: TRBD2
size: -
length: 15
J: TRBJ2-5
DNA: TGTGCCAGCAGCTCCCAAGCGGGAGGGCAAGAGACCCAGTACTTC
CDR3: CASSSQAGGQETQYF

V: TRBV5-1
D: TRBD1
size: -
length: 13
J: TRBJ1-1
DNA: TGCGCCAGCAGCTCGCAGGGGGTCACTGAAGCTTTCTTT
CDR3: CASSSQGVTEAFF

V: TRBV18
D: -
size: -
length: 17
J: TRBJ1-1
DNA: TGTGCCAGCTCACCGTTAGAGGGGGGGTTCGGGAACACTGAAGCTTTCTTT
CDR3: CASSPLEGGFGNTEAFF

V: TRBV5-1
D: -
size: -
length: 13
J: TRBJ1-2
DNA: TGCGCCAGCAGCCCCGGAGGGGTGAGGGGCTACACCTTC
CDR3: CASSPGGVRGYTF

V: TRBV4-1
D: TRBD2
size: -
length: 16
J: TRBJ2-4
DNA: TGCGCCAGCAGCCCACTAGCTAGCGGAGTCAAAAACATTCAGTACTTC
CDR3: CASSPLASGVKNIQYF

V: TRBV5-1
D: -
size: -
length: 14
J: TRBJ1-1
DNA: TGCGCCAGCAGCTCCCCTCGACAGAACACTGAAGCTTTCTTT
CDR3: CASSSPRQNTEAFF

V: TRBV30
D: TRBD1
size: -
length: 12
J: TRBJ2-7
DNA: TGTGCCGGGGGACAGGGGGCTTGGGAGCAGTACTTC
CDR3: CAGGQGAWEQYF

V: TRBV6-5
D: TRBD2
size: -
length: 14
J: TRBJ2-7
DNA: TGTGCCAGCAGATCTAGCGGGTTCCCCTACGAGCAGTACTTC
CDR3: CASRSSGFPYEQYF

V: TRBV20-1
D: TRBD1
size: -
length: 12
J: TRBJ2-7
DNA: TGCAGTGCTAGTACAGGGGGGAGGCAGCAGTACTTC
CDR3: CSASTGGRQQYF

V: TRBV9
D: -
size: medium-sized
length: 16
J: TRBJ1-1
DNA: TGTGCCAGCAGCGTATGGGACTCCCTAAAAAACACTGAAGCTTTCTTT
CDR3: CASSVWDSLKNTEAFF

V: TRBV9
D: -
size: -
length: 15
J: TRBJ2-1
DNA: TGTGCCAGCAGCGTAGGATCTAGGTCCTACAATGAGCAGTTCTTC
CDR3: CASSVGSRSYNEQFF

V: TRBV7-7
D: TRBD1
size: -
length: 13
J: TRBJ2-1
DNA: TGTGCCAGCAGCTTGAGACAGGGGGGTGAGCAGTTCTTC
CDR3: CASSLRQGGEQFF

V: TRBV9
D: -
size: -
length: 12
J: TRBJ2-2
DNA: TGTGCCAGCACAGGCCGGGGCGGGGAGCTGTTTTTT
CDR3: CASTGRGGELFF

V: TRBV24-1
D: -
size: -
length: 16
J: TRBJ2-6
DNA: TGTGCCACCACCCTACACCCCCTCCGGGACACGGGCGTCCTGACTTTC
CDR3: CATTLHPLRDTGVLTF

V: TRBV12-5
D: -
size: -
length: 14
J: TRBJ2-1
DNA: TGTGCTAGTATTAGAAGTCCCTCCTACAATGAGCAGTTCTTC
CDR3: CASIRSPSYNEQFF

V: TRBV5-3
D: TRBD2
size: -
length: 20
J: TRBJ2-5
DNA: TGTGCCAGAAGCTTAGACAGGGGTCGGACTAGCGGCGTGAATGGGGAGACCCAGTACTTC
CDR3: CARSLDRGRTSGVNGETQYF

V: TRBV6-5
D: TRBD1
size: -
length: 13
J: TRBJ1-6
DNA: TGTGCCAGCTCGGGACAGCTCAATTCACCCCTCCACTTT
CDR3: CASSGQLNSPLHF

V: TRBV3-1/TRBV3-2
D: -
size: -
length: 14
J: TRBJ1-2
DNA: TGTGCCAGCAGCCAAGTTCTAGGGGTGGGTGGCTACACCTTC
CDR3: CASSQVLGVGGYTF

V: TRBV28
D: -
size: -
length: 13
J: TRBJ2-1
DNA: TGTGCCAGCAGTGGTGGGGCTTACAATGAGCAGTTCTTC
CDR3: CASSGGAYNEQFF

V: TRBV9
D: -
size: -
length: 12
J: TRBJ1-2
DNA: TGTGCCAGCAGCGCCACAGGGTTCGGCTACACCTTC
CDR3: CASSATGFGYTF